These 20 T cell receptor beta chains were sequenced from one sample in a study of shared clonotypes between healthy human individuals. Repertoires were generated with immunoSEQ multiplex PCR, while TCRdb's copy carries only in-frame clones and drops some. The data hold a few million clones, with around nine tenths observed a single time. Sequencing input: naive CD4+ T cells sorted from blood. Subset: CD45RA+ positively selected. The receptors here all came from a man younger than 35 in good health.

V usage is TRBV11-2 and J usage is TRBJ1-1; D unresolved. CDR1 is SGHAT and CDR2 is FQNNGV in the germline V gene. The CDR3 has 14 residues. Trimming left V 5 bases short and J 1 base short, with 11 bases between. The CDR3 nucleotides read TGTGCCAGCAGCACTAGTGGCAGGAACACTGAAGCTTTCTTT. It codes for CASSTSGRNTEAFF.

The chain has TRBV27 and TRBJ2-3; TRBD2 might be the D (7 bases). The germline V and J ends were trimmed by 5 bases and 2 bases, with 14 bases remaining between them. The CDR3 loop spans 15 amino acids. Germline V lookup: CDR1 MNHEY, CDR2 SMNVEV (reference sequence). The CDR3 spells CASSTQGRDTDTQYF. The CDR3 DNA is TGTGCCAGCAGTACCCAGGGGAGGGACACAGATACGCAGTATTTT.

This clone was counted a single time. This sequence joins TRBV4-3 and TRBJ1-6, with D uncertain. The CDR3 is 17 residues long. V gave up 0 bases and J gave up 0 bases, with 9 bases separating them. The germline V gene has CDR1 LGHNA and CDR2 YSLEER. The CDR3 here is CASSQDPRSSYNSPLHF. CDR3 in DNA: TGCGCCAGCAGCCAAGATCCACGGAGCTCCTATAATTCACCCCTCCACTTT.

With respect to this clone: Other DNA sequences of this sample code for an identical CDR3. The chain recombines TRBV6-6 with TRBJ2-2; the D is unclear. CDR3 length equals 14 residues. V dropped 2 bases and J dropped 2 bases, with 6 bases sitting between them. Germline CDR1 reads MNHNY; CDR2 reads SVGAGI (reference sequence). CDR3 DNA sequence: TGTGCCAGCAGTTACACCGCTAACACCGGGGAGCTGTTTTTT. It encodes CASSYTANTGELFF.

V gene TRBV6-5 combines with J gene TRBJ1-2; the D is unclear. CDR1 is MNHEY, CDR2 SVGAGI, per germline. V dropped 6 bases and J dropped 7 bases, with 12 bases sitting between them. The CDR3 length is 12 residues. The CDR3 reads CASSRNGGGYTF. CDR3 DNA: TGTGCCAGCAGCCGTAATGGTGGTGGCTACACCTTC.

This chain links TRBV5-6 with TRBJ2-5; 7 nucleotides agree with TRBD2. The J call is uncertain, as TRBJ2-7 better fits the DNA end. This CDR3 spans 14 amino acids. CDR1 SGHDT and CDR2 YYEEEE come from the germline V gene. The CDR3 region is CASSPDGGNYEQYF. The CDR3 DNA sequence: TGTGCCAGCAGCCCCGACGGGGGGAATTACGAGCAGTACTTC.

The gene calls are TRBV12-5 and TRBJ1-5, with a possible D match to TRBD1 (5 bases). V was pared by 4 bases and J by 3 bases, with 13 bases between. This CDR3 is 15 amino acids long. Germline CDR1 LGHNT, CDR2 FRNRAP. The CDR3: CASGSPGKPNQPQHF. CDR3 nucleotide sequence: TGTGCTAGTGGTTCCCCAGGGAAGCCCAATCAGCCCCAGCATTTT.

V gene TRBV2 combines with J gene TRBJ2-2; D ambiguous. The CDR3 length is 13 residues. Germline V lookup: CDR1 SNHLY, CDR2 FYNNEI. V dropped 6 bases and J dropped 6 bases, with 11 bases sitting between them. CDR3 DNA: TGTGCCAGCAGCGCTGAAGGGTCCGGGGAGCTGTTTTTT. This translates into CASSAEGSGELFF.

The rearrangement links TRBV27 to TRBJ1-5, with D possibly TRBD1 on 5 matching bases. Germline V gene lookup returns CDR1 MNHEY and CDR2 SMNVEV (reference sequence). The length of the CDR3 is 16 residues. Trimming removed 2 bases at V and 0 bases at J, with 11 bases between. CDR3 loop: CASSLKGIHSNQPQHF. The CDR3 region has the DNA TGTGCCAGCAGTTTAAAGGGGATACATAGCAATCAGCCCCAGCATTTT.

The CDR3: CASSAPGIVTEAFF. In DNA form, the CDR3 reads TGTGCCAGCAGTGCCCCCGGGATCGTCACTGAAGCTTTCTTT. The chain combines TRBV6-1 with TRBJ1-1, with no clear D. This CDR3 contains 14 residues. Germline loops: CDR1 MNHNS, CDR2 SASEGT. Trimming removed 4 bases from V and 4 bases from J, with 13 bases in between.

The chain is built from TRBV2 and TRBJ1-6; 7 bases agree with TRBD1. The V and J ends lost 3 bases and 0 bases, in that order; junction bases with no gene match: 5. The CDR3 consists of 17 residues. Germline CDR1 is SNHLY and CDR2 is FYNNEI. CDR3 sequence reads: CASSELPGGSYNSPLHF. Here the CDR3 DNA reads TGTGCCAGCAGTGAGCTGCCAGGGGGCTCCTATAATTCACCCCTCCACTTT.

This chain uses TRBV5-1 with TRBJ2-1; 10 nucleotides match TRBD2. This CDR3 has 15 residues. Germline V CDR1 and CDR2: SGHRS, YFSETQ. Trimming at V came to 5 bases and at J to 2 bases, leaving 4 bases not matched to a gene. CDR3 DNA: TGCGCCAGCAGGGCCGGGACTAGCGCCTACAATGAGCAGTTCTTC. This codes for CASRAGTSAYNEQFF.

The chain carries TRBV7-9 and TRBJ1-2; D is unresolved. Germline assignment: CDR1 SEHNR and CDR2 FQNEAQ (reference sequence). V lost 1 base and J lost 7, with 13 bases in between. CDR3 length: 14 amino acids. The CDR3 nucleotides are TGTGCCAGCAGCTTAGATGGTAGGACTCCTGGCTACACCTTC. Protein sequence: CASSLDGRTPGYTF.

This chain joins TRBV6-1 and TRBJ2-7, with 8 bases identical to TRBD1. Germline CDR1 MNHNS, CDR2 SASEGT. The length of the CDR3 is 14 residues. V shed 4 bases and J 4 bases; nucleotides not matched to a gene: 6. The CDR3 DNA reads TGTGCCAGCAGTGGAGCAGGGGGCGTGTACGAGCAGTACTTC. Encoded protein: CASSGAGGVYEQYF.

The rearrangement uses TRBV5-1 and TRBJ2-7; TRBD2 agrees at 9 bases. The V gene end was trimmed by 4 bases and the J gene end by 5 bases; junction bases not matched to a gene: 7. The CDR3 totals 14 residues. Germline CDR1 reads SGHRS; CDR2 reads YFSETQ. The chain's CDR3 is CASSASGKINEQYF. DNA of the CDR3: TGCGCCAGCAGCGCTAGCGGGAAGATCAACGAGCAGTACTTC.

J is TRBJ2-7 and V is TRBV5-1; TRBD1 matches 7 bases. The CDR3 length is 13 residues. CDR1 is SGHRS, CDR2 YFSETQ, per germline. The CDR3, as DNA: TGCGTCTACCACTGGGACAGTTCCTACGAGCAGTACTTC. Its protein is CVYHWDSSYEQYF.

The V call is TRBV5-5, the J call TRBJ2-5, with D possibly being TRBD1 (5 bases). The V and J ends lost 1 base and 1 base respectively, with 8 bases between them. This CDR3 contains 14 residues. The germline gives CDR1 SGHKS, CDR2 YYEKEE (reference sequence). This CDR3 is CASSLIRVQETQYF. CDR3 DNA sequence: TGTGCCAGCAGCTTGATCAGGGTCCAAGAGACCCAGTACTTC.

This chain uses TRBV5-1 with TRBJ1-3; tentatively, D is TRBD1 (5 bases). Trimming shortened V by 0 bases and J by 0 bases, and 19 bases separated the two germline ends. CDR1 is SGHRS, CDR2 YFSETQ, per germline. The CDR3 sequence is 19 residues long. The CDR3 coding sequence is TGCGCCAGCAGCTTGGCCCCCGTGCAGGGACCAAACTCTGGAAACACCATATATTTT. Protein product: CASSLAPVQGPNSGNTIYF.

The CDR3 DNA reads as TGTGCCAGCAGCCCGGAAGGAAGATCGCGCACAGATACGCAGTATTTT. It codes for CASSPEGRSRTDTQYF. The chain joins TRBV4-2 to TRBJ2-3; D unclear. V lost 4 bases to trimming and J lost 1 base, with 15 bases between them. Per the germline V gene, CDR1 is LGHNA and CDR2 is YNFKEQ. The CDR3 length is 16 residues.

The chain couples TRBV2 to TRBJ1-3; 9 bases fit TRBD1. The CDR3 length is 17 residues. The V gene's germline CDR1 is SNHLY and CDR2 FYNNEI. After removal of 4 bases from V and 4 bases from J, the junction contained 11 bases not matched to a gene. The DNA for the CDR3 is TGTGCCAGCAGTGGACGTCCCGGGACAGGGTCCGGAAACACCATATATTTT. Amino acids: CASSGRPGTGSGNTIYF.